This T cell receptor (beta chain) emerged from a study of cytomegalovirus exposure and HLA in healthy donors. Findings and caveats of the study: Donors were assumed by presence/absence analyses to have roughly uniform sequencing depth. A missense DCLRE1C variant was associated with V- and J-gene trimming of TCR beta chains in a later analysis, and an independent cohort replicated the association.

This clone was detected once. Its antigen remains unknown. Use of 60 Vbeta and 13 Jbeta primers characterized the PCR. The method was immunoSEQ multiplex PCR; TCRdb's version includes in-frame clones alone and lacks a portion of them. The data contain roughly 100,000 clones, 50% to 70% of them singletons. This donor's record omits CMV serostatus. CDR3 length equals 17 residues. CDR1 and CDR2 (germline): MNHEY, SMNVEV (reference sequence). Trimming left V 2 bases short and J 3 bases short, with 20 bases between. This clonotype originated in a human donor in good health. This chain connects TRBV27 to TRBJ2-7, with a possible D match to TRBD1 (8 bases). The sequenced material came from PBMCs. The chain's CDR3 is CASSLHHRGGSHYEQYF. In nucleotides, the CDR3 is TGTGCCAGCAGTTTACACCACAGGGGGGGGAGCCACTACGAGCAGTACTTC.